This T cell receptor beta chain was observed in a study of shared clonotypes between healthy human individuals. V lost 1 base and J lost 7, with 17 bases in between. This CDR3 has 15 residues. CDR1 is SGHTA, CDR2 FQGNSA, per germline. An assay was performed, and its level was deep. Each PCR replicate from the sorted subsets contained around 0.2 ug DNA, which is tens of thousands of T cell genomes. Clones were read by immunoSEQ multiplex PCR, and TCRdb kept only the in-frame ones, dropping some. The sample yields about 2 million clones, over 85% seen once. The sample taken for sequencing was naive CD4+ T cells sorted from blood. The subset is: CD45RA+ positively selected. This receptor was obtained from a man between 18 and 29 years old in good health. V gene TRBV7-2 combines with J gene TRBJ2-7, with D possibly matching TRBD2 (6 bases). DNA for the CDR3: TGTGCCAGCAGCTTAGGGCTGGCGGGGTCGGGGGAGCAGTACTTC. It specifies CASSLGLAGSGEQYF.